The table lists the clone carrying this T cell receptor (beta chain) with a count of one. The antigen is not known. This record belongs to a study of shared clonotypes between healthy human individuals. The study's findings and limits: Several donors showed sharing of around 5% of naive CD4 clonotypes.

The authors loaded about 200 ng DNA, 28,000 or so T cell genomes, into sorted-subset replicate PCRs. Assay: immunoSEQ multiplex PCR; the TCRdb copy retains only in-frame clones and omits some. The table includes roughly 2.4 million clones, about 94% detected once. Germline CDR1 reads GTSNPN; CDR2 reads SVGIG (reference sequence). Losses at the gene ends were 3 bases for V and 2 bases for J; bases not matched to a gene: 14. The CDR3 runs 17 residues. Every one of the donors was a Caucasian adult that lived in Nashville, Tennessee. A CD45RA-negative memory subset and a CD45RA+ naive subset were separated from the CD4+ cells.

The sample comprised naive CD4+ T cells sorted from blood. Subset indicated: CD45RA+ positively selected. The gene calls are TRBV30 and TRBJ2-3, with 7 nucleotides matching TRBD2. This TCR was recovered from a man between 18 and 29 years old in good health. CDR3 amino acids: CAWRQGLETSLTDTQYF. For the CDR3, the DNA is TGTGCCTGGAGGCAGGGATTGGAGACTAGCCTCACAGATACGCAGTATTTT.